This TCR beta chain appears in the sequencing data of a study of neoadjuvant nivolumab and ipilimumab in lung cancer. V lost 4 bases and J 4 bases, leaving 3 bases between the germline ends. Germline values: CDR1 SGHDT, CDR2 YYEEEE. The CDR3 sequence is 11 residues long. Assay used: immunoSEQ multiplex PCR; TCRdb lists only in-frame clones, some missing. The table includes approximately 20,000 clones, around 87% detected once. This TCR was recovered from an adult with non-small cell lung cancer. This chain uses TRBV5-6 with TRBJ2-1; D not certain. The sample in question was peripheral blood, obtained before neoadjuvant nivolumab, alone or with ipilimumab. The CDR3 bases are TGTGCCAGCAGCGCATACAATGAGCAGTTCTTC. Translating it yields CASSAYNEQFF.